This TCR beta chain emerged from a study of shared clonotypes between healthy human individuals. The method was immunoSEQ multiplex PCR; TCRdb's version includes in-frame clones alone and lacks a portion of them. In the table there are approximately 500,000 clones, approximately 82% of which are singletons. This CDR3 is built from 10 residues. The ends were cut back, 5 bases at V and 6 bases at J, with 7 bases in the middle. CDR1 is GTSNPN and CDR2 is SVGIG in the germline V gene (reference sequence). This clonotype was sampled from a woman in her forties in good health. Some clones in this sample may be carry-over from other donors' samples. The chain couples TRBV30 to TRBJ1-2; D unclear. The sequenced sample was PBMCs. CDR3 DNA: TGTGCCTGGGGCAGGCATGGCTACACCTTC. It translates to CAWGRHGYTF.